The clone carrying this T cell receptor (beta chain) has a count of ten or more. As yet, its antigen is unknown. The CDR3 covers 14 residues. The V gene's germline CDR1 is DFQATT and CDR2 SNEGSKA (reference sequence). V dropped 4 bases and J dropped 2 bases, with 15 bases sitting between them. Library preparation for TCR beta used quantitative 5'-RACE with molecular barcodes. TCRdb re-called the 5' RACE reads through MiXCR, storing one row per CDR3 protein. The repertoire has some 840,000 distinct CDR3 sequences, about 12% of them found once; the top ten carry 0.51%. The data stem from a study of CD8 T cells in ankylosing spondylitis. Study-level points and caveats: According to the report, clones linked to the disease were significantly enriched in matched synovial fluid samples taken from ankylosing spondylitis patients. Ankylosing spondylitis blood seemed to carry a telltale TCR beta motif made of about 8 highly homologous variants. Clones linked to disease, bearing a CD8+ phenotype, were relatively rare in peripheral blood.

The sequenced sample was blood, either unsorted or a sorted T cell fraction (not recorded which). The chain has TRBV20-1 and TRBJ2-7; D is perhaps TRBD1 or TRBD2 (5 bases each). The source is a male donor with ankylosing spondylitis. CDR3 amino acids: CSANPRWGTYEQYF. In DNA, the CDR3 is TGCAGTGCTAACCCCAGGTGGGGGACCTACGAGCAGTACTTC.